The 14 T cell receptor beta chains given below trace back to one sample, sequenced in a study of OX40 agonist ivuxolimab in advanced cancers. Profiled with immunoSEQ multiplex PCR; TCRdb holds only in-frame clones, not every one. This sample has about 3,000 clones; over 70% occur once, and the top ten carry 15% to 20%. The specimen was CD4+ or CD8+ T cells sorted from blood, collected in a trial of the OX40 agonist ivuxolimab. Receptors were obtained from an adult with an advanced solid tumor such as melanoma, head and neck, liver or kidney cancer.

The chain recombines TRBV7-6 with TRBJ2-7; D is unclear. The germline CDR1 and CDR2 sequences are SGHVS and FNYEAQ. The CDR3 covers 12 residues. With 2 bases removed from V and 4 bases from J, the gap between germline ends came to 6 bases. CDR3 bases: TGTGCCAGCAGCTTATGGGGATACGAGCAGTACTTC. As protein: CASSLWGYEQYF.

The gene calls are TRBV2 and TRBJ2-1, with 9 positions matching TRBD2. The trim removed 2 bases at V and 7 bases at J, leaving 6 bases unmatched. The CDR3 extends over 15 amino acids. CDR1 and CDR2 from the germline V gene are SNHLY and FYNNEI. The CDR3 nucleotides are TGTGCCAGCAGTGAATGGCGGGGGGGTCAAAATGAGCAGTTCTTC. It encodes CASSEWRGGQNEQFF.

V is TRBV19 and J is TRBJ1-1; D unclear. Germline CDR1 and CDR2: LNHDA and SQIVND (reference sequence). This CDR3 is built from 13 residues. The V end was cut by 2 bases, the J end by 1 base, with 5 bases between. In DNA form, the CDR3 reads TGTGCCAGTAGTATACAGGCGAACACTGAAGCTTTCTTT. Protein: CASSIQANTEAFF.

The CDR3 nucleotides are TGTGCCAGCAGCTCAGGGATGAACACTGAAGCTTTCTTT. Translating it yields CASSSGMNTEAFF. This chain uses TRBV11-3 with TRBJ1-1; D is possibly TRBD1 (5 bases). This CDR3 region has 13 residues. From germline, CDR1 is SGHNT and CDR2 YENEEA. With 4 bases removed from V and 0 bases from J, the gap between germline ends came to 6 bases.

This chain's CDR3 is CASRGADGSGVWSYNEQFF. In nucleotides, the CDR3 is TGTGCCAGTAGAGGAGCCGACGGGAGTGGGGTGTGGTCCTACAATGAGCAGTTCTTC. The chain recombines TRBV19 with TRBJ2-1, with D possibly TRBD2 on 6 matching bases. V lost 6 bases to trimming and J lost 1 base, with 25 bases between them. CDR1 is LNHDA, CDR2 SQIVND, per germline (reference sequence). The CDR3 has 19 amino acids.

The V call is TRBV19, the J call TRBJ2-7; D gene ambiguous. The CDR3 has 13 amino acids. V lost 4 bases to trimming and J lost 2 bases, with 9 bases between them. Per the germline V gene, CDR1 is LNHDA and CDR2 is SQIVND (reference sequence). The chain's CDR3 is CASSNRAAYEQYF. The CDR3 bases are TGTGCCAGTAGTAACCGGGCCGCCTACGAGCAGTACTTC. The entire variable domain, with the rest obtained from reference TRBV19 and TRBJ2-7, is as follows: DGGITQSPKYLFRKEGQNVTLSCEQNLNHDAMYWYRQDPGQGLRLIYYSQIVNDFQKGDIAEGYSVSREKKESFPLTVTSAQKNPTAFYLCASSNRAAYEQYFGPGTRLTVT.

The chain has TRBV28 and TRBJ2-4; weak D call: TRBD2 (5 bases). The CDR3 has 13 amino acids. Trimming stripped 3 bases from V and 5 bases from J, with 8 bases between. Germline V gene data show CDR1 as MDHEN and CDR2 as SYDVKM. In DNA, the CDR3 is TGTGCCAGCAGTTTGTTCGGGGAAAACATTCAGTACTTC. As protein: CASSLFGENIQYF.

J is TRBJ2-2 and V is TRBV6-1; unclear D gene. This CDR3 region has 12 residues. Per the germline V gene, CDR1 is MNHNS and CDR2 is SASEGT. V was trimmed by 1 base and J by 5 bases, leaving 2 bases between them. The CDR3 protein is CASSEGTGELFF. In DNA form, the CDR3 reads TGTGCCAGCAGTGAAGGAACCGGGGAGCTGTTTTTT.

This clone came up a few times. The CDR3 DNA follows: TGCGCCAGCAGCCAGGAACCGCTACTTGGGGAAGAAGCTTTCTTT. Its protein is CASSQEPLLGEEAFF. The chain joins TRBV4-1 to TRBJ1-1; D ambiguous. V gave up 3 bases and J gave up 8 bases, with 19 bases separating them. The CDR3 runs 15 residues. Germline V gene sequence: CDR1 MGHRA, CDR2 YSYEKL.

J is TRBJ2-7 and V is TRBV27; D remains ambiguous. Germline lookup yields CDR1 MNHEY and CDR2 SMNVEV (reference sequence). The V end was cut by 4 bases, the J end by 0 bases, with 1 base between. The CDR3 contains 11 residues. CDR3 DNA: TGTGCCAGCAGTTCCTCCTACGAGCAGTACTTC. Translating gives CASSSSYEQYF.

The CDR3 loop reads CAISESQGGDQPQHF. As DNA, the CDR3 is TGTGCCATCAGTGAGTCGCAAGGGGGAGATCAGCCCCAGCATTTT. The V gene is TRBV10-3, the J gene TRBJ1-5, with D possibly matching TRBD1 (6 bases). The germline gives CDR1 ENHRY, CDR2 SYGVKD. The CDR3 is 15 amino acids. Trimming took off 0 bases at V and 5 bases at J, with 11 bases between the two ends.

J is TRBJ2-7 and V is TRBV6-5; 15 nucleotides line up with TRBD2. This CDR3 is 16 amino acids long. Losses at the gene ends were 4 bases for V and 4 bases for J; bases not matched to a gene: 5. Looked up from germline, CDR1 is MNHEY and CDR2 is SVGAGI. CDR3 protein: CASSWGTSGRQYEQYF. CDR3 DNA sequence: TGTGCCAGCAGTTGGGGGACTAGCGGGAGGCAATACGAGCAGTACTTC.

The J gene is TRBJ2-7, the V gene TRBV6-5; 9 bases map to TRBD2. With V trimmed by 9 bases and J by 4 bases, 1 base remained unmatched. This CDR3 spans 11 amino acids. Per germline, CDR1 MNHEY and CDR2 SVGAGI. This CDR3 reads CASSGSYEQYF. Here the CDR3 DNA reads TGTGCCAGTAGCGGGAGTTACGAGCAGTACTTC.

The chain links TRBV30 to TRBJ1-5; TRBD1 might be the D (6 bases). Germline loops: CDR1 GTSNPN, CDR2 SVGIG (reference sequence). The V end lost 2 bases, the J end lost 6 bases, and 17 bases lay between the germline ends. This CDR3 comprises 15 residues. The CDR3 spells CAWSYQGRGSQPQHF. Written as DNA, the CDR3 is TGTGCCTGGAGTTATCAGGGGAGAGGGAGTCAGCCCCAGCATTTT.